This section outlines one TCR beta chain sequence together with its context. No antigen is known for it. The germline CDR1 and CDR2 sequences are DFQATT and SNEGSKA (reference sequence). The CDR3 totals 11 residues. Deletions cut 3 bases from V and 5 bases from J, with 7 bases between. This record comes from a study of cytomegalovirus exposure and HLA in healthy donors. Findings and limits, study-wide: The analysis excluded some indistinguishable V segments, including TRBV6-2 and TRBV6-3. Follow-up analysis later connected one missense variant in DCLRE1C with trimming of TCR beta V- and J-genes.

PCR primers comprised 60 Vbeta and 13 Jbeta primers. Study processing details: A later analysis tallied 87 million or so unique TCR beta chains, 10 million to 12 million of them shared. TCRdb's table, derived via immunoSEQ multiplex PCR, lists solely in-frame clones and lacks some. V, J and clone size were drawn from that table, and D and trimming were deduced from the DNA. This sample has roughly 200,000 clones, with approximately 85% found just once. Sequenced: PBMCs. The rearrangement joins TRBV20-1 to TRBJ1-2; D possibly corresponds to TRBD1 (5 bases). This sequence was found in a woman aged 45-65 years in good health and CMV-seronegative. The CDR3 is CSASRGYGYTF. Here the CDR3 DNA reads TGCAGTGCTAGTCGGGGGTATGGCTACACCTTC.